This is a list of T cell receptor beta chains from one sample in a study of control samples from healthy donors and cancer patients. Assay used: immunoSEQ multiplex PCR; TCRdb lists only in-frame clones, some missing. The sample includes some 66,000 clones, approximately 85% of them seen just once. The specimen was blood. These receptors all stem from a man aged 35 to 55 in good health. Both conserved end residues are part of each CDR3. Each record gives: J gene, clone size, V gene, D gene, CDR3 DNA, CDR3 protein. D genes are given only for firm matches. Expanded clones are given a class, and other clones once, few, many or no size at all.

>TRBJ1-2|few|TRBV11-1|-
TGTGCCAGCAGCTTAGAGGCGGGACAAAGGGGCTACACCTTC
CASSLEAGQRGYTF
>TRBJ2-2|-|TRBV7-3|-
TGTGCCAGCAGCTTATATTCCGGGAACACCGGGGAGCTGTTTTTT
CASSLYSGNTGELFF
>TRBJ1-2|-|TRBV27|-
TGTGCCAGCAGTTTATCGTGGGGGGTTTATGGCTACACCTTC
CASSLSWGVYGYTF
>TRBJ2-5|-|TRBV14|-
TGTGCCAGCAGCACCCGGGGGGAGACCCAGTACTTC
CASSTRGETQYF
>TRBJ1-2|-|TRBV5-5|TRBD1
TGTGCCAGCAGCCGAGGGGAGGGGGCGAATGGCTACACCTTC
CASSRGEGANGYTF
>TRBJ2-2|-|TRBV19|-
TGTGCCAGTAGTATAGCAGCGAACACCGGGGAGCTGTTTTTT
CASSIAANTGELFF
>TRBJ1-2|few|TRBV6-5|-
TGTGCCAGCAGAACTGGCGGATCTAACTATGGCTACACCTTC
CASRTGGSNYGYTF
>TRBJ1-5|-|TRBV5-6|TRBD1
TGTGCCAGCAGCCTACAGGGGCACCAGCCCCAGCATTTT
CASSLQGHQPQHF
>TRBJ1-2|-|TRBV15|-
TGTGCCACCAGCAGGTATAAGGGGGATAACTATGGCTACACCTTC
CATSRYKGDNYGYTF
>TRBJ1-1|-|TRBV18|-
TGTGCCAGCTCAGGTCTCGGCACGGAGAACACTGAAGCTTTCTTT
CASSGLGTENTEAFF
>TRBJ1-1|few|TRBV6-5|TRBD1
TGTGCCAGCAGTCACCGGGACAGTTTGAACACTGAAGCTTTCTTT
CASSHRDSLNTEAFF
>TRBJ1-5|-|TRBV10-3|-
TGTGCCATCAGTGGGGGGGTCGGCAATCAGCCCCAGCATTTT
CAISGGVGNQPQHF
>TRBJ2-2|-|TRBV7-2|-
TGTGCCAGCAGCTCCGGCCGGACAGCAAACACCGGGGAGCTGTTTTTT
CASSSGRTANTGELFF
>TRBJ2-7|once|TRBV29-1|-
TGCAGCGTTGAAAGGCAGGGCTCCTACGAGCAGTACTTC
CSVERQGSYEQYF
>TRBJ2-7|-|TRBV30|-
TGTGCCTGGAGTGGGGGACCGCCATACGAGCAGTACTTC
CAWSGGPPYEQYF
>TRBJ2-2|-|TRBV9|TRBD2
TGTGCCAGCAGCGTAGTCGCGGGGGTCACCGGGGAGCTGTTTTTT
CASSVVAGVTGELFF
>TRBJ2-1|-|TRBV27|-
TGTGCCAGCAGTTTATCCTCTTTAGGGGGGCAGTTCTTC
CASSLSSLGGQFF
>TRBJ1-2|-|TRBV6-5|-
TGTGCCAGCAGTTACTCAGGCTCCCCGAGGGGGGGCTACACCTTC
CASSYSGSPRGGYTF
>TRBJ2-7|-|TRBV5-1|TRBD2
TGCGCCAGCAGCGTTGGGAGGGGAGTTCTCTCCGAGCAGTACTTC
CASSVGRGVLSEQYF
>TRBJ2-1|-|TRBV5-1|-
TGCGCCAGCAGAGCCGGGGAGACGGGATACGCGGATGAGCAGTTCTTC
CASRAGETGYADEQFF
>TRBJ2-4|-|TRBV7-2|TRBD2
TGTGCCAGCAGCTTTCTCGCGGGAGGAAACATTCAGTACTTC
CASSFLAGGNIQYF
>TRBJ2-7|-|TRBV7-9|-
TGTGCCAGCAGCTTAGGAACTTTCGCAGGGGATTACGAGCAGTACTTC
CASSLGTFAGDYEQYF
>TRBJ1-2|-|TRBV5-6|TRBD1
TGTGCCAGCAGCTCCGGGACAGAAACCTATGGCTACACCTTC
CASSSGTETYGYTF
>TRBJ1-1|once|TRBV19|-
TGTGCCAGTAGTACCGCCCGGTTAACTGAAGCTTTCTTT
CASSTARLTEAFF
>TRBJ1-2|-|TRBV7-9|-
TGTGCCAGCAGCTTAGAGACAGCCCCCTATGGCTACACCTTC
CASSLETAPYGYTF
>TRBJ1-1|-|TRBV7-2|-
TGTGCCAGCAGCGCCGGGACTGTGAACACTGAAGCTTTCTTT
CASSAGTVNTEAFF
>TRBJ1-5|-|TRBV6-5|TRBD1
TGTGCCAGCAGTTACGCAGGACAGGGTCAGCCCCAGCATTTT
CASSYAGQGQPQHF
>TRBJ2-3|-|TRBV19|-
TGTGCCAGTACCTTTGCTTCCTCAGATACGCAGTATTTT
CASTFASSDTQYF
>TRBJ1-1|once|TRBV28|TRBD1
TGTGCCAGCAGGGAACAGGGGGCGAACACTGAAGCTTTCTTT
CASREQGANTEAFF